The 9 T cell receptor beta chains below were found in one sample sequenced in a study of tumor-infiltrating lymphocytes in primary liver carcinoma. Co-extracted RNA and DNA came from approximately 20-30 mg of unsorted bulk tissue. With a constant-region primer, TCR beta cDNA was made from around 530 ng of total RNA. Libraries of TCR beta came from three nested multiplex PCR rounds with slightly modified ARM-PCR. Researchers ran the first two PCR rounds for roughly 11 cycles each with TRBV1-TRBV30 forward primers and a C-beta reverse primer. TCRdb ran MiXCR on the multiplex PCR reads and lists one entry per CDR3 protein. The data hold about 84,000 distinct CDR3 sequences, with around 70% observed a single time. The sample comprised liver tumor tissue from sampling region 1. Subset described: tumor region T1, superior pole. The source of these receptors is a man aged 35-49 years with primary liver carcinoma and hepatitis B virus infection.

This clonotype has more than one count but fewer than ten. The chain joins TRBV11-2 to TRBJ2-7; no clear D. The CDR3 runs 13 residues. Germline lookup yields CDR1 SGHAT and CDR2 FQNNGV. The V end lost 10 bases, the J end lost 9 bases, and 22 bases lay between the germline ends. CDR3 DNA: TGTGCCAACAACTTAAGTGAGCTAGTGTCGCAGTACTTC. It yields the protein CANNLSELVSQYF. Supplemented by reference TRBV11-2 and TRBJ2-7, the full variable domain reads EAGVAQSPRYKIIEKRQSVAFWCNPISGHATLYWYQQILGQGPKLLIQFQNNGVVDDSQLPKDRFSAERLKGVDSTLKIQPAKLEDSAVYLCANNLSELVSQYFGPGTRLTVT.

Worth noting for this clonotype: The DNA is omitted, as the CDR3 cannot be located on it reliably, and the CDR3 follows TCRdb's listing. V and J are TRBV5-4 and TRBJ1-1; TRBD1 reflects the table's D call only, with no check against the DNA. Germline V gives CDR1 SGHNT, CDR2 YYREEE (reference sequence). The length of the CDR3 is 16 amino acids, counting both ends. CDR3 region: CVRSFGSGTGNTEASF.

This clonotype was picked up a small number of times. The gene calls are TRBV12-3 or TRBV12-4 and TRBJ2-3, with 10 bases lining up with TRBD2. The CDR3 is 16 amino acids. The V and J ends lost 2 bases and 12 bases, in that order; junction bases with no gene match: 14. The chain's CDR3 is CASSLFASGSAGTQYF. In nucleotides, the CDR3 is TGTGCCAGCAGTTTATTTGCTAGCGGGAGTGCAGGTACCCAGTATTTT.

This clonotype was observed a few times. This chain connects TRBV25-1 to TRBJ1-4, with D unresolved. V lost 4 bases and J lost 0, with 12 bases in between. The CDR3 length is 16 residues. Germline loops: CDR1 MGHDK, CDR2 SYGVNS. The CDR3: CASSVSDPATNEKLFF. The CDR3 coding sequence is TGTGCCAGCAGTGTCTCCGATCCAGCAACTAATGAAAAACTGTTTTTT.

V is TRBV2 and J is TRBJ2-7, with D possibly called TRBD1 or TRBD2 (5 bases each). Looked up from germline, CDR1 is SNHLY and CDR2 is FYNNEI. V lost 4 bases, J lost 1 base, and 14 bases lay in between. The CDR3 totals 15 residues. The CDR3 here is CASSGAGTASYEQYF. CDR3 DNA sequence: TGTGCCAGCAGTGGGGCCGGGACCGCATCCTACGAGCAGTACTTC.

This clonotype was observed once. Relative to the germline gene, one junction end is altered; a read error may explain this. CDR3 amino acids: CANSESDGSDTQYF. The CDR3 bases are TGCGCCAACAGTGAGTCGGACGGATCAGATACGCAGTATTTT. The chain combines TRBV10-1 with TRBJ2-3, with D uncertain. The CDR3 length is 14 residues. Looked up from germline, CDR1 is WNHNN and CDR2 is SYGVQD (reference sequence).

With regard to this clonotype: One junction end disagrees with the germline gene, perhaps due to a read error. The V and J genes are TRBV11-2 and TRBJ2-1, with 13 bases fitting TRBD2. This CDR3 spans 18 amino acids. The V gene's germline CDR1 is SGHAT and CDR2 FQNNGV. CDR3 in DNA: TGTGCCGGCAGCATGGGATGGGGACTAGCGGGATACTACAATGAGCAGTTCTTC. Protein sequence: CAGSMGWGLAGYYNEQFF.

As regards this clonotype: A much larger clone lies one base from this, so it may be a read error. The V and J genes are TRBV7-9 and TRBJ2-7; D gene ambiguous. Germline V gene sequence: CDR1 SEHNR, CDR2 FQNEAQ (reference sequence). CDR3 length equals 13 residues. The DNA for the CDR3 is TGTGCCAACAGCCCGGACCCCCCCTACGAGCAGTACTTC. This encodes CANSPDPPYEQYF.

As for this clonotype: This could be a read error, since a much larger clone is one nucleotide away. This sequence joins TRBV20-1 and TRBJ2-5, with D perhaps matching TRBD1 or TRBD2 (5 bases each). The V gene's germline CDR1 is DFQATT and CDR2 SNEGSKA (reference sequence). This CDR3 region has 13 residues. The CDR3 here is CCAREGIKETQYF. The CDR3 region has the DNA TGCTGTGCTAGAGAGGGGATTAAAGAGACCCAGTACTTC.